This TCR beta chain was sequenced in a study of cytomegalovirus exposure and HLA in healthy donors (dated by TCRdb to 2017 to 2019). Study-level background: According to an earlier analysis of 450 to 650 of the donors, about 179 million T cells yielded 100 million or so unique TCR beta sequences and more than 250 Gb of sequence data. Rather than using new phenotypic data, the later analysis identified candidate immune exposures from TCR beta sequences and from how often those sequences occurred across donors. Among about 410 genotyped donors of the cohort, an average of about 240,000 unique TCR beta nucleotide sequences was sequenced per donor, of which approximately 18% were non-productive. High-throughput TCR immunosequencing, statistical association of individual TCRs with disease status, and machine learning were combined to predict cytomegalovirus infection status. The genetic ancestry cluster associated with self-reported Caucasian donors included 81% of the roughly 360 genotyped donors. In a later genetic analysis, genome-wide SNP genotypes for about three fifths of the roughly 670 donors were used, and that subset was treated as a discovery cohort. Class I and class II HLA loci were covered by the typing at four-digit resolution. The study aimed to test whether signatures of past pathogen exposure could be identified by cataloging public T cell receptors. Along with the 666-subject first cohort, a separate validation cohort of some 130 different subjects was used. The number of donors typed differed by locus, with roughly 629-640 for A, B, C, DRB1 and DQB1, more than 500 for DQA1, over 600 for DPA1, and approximately 470 for DPB1. A handful of DR-DQ haplotypes were handled as single units for association and clustering because linkage in the cohort was strong. An earlier analysis of several hundred of the donors applied high-throughput TCR beta sequencing to assess whether each TCR beta V gene segment acted as functional or pseudogenic. The study profiled the T cell repertoires of about 640 subjects by immunosequencing and related them to cytomegalovirus serostatus. A later analysis re-examined previously published TCR beta repertoires from more than 550 donors and added high-resolution HLA genotyping to investigate patterns of TCR occurrence. An early release covering 550 to 650 HLA-typed donors comprised 300 to 350 gigabases of sequencing data and around 86 million unique TCR sequences. All discovery cohort repertoires had been generated using a single sequencing platform. Alongside the repertoire data, information on donor age, sex, ethnicity and CMV serostatus was compiled.

This clone was picked up a small number of times. Its antigen specificity is not known. The record has no base qualities; no much larger clone is one base away. General findings and caveats noted by the study authors: In a later analysis, 15,000 to 20,000 TCR beta sequences were associated with specific HLA alleles at a false discovery rate of 0.05. When HLA alleles, especially DR and DQ, strongly co-occurred, attributing TCR associations to individual alleles was difficult. The classifier was reported to diagnose cytomegalovirus status with high specificity and sensitivity in both the original and validation cohorts. Most TCR sequences were seen in very few donors, while some public TCRs were found in many individuals. The sequencing pipeline was judged likely to have produced a cluster of highly shared sequence variants as a technical artifact. V-gene and J-gene trimming of TCR beta chains was associated with a missense DCLRE1C variant in a later genetic analysis, and the association was replicated in an independent cohort. Three of the identified cytomegalovirus-associated TCR beta chains were confirmed in vitro to be specific for cytomegalovirus antigens. In a later analysis, most CMV-associated TCR beta chains were found to appear HLA-restricted, with HLA associations seemingly driven largely by CMV exposure. Some IMGT-functional V segments, including TRBV6-2 and TRBV6-3, could not be distinguished by the 87-base-pair reads and were therefore excluded. For the cohort, immune exposure information was limited to CMV serostatus. A later analysis found that TCR association rates varied across HLA loci, with DRB1 alleles showing the most associated TCRs and HLA-C alleles the fewest. An earlier analysis of some 590 of the donors showed that most TCR beta V segments appeared in productive rearrangements either about 87% or about 30% of the time, which broadly matched IMGT annotations. Compared with the 666-donor mean, donors in an Asian-associated ancestry cluster had fewer N-insertions in productive TCRs, according to a later genetic analysis. In a later analysis, HLA-associated TCR beta chains showed more clonal expansion and lower generation probabilities than non-associated chains that were equally common. According to the authors, the approach could potentially be generalized to other disease states and immunological phenotypes. Because HLA typing was unavailable for some donors at each locus, only the typed subset was used in association tests. A total of 150 or so TCR beta chains were listed by the study as associated with cytomegalovirus. A further reported finding was that TCR beta sequences accurately predicted the HLA-A and HLA-B alleles for most subjects in the first cohort. Linkage disequilibrium might explain the correlated functional status among segregating V segments, but an unknown experimental factor could not be excluded. Because counts were too low, approximately 15 rarely observed V segments, including chromosome 9 orphons, were excluded from the earlier analysis of 587 of the donors. The cohort was sequenced for TCR beta chains only, and without alpha or paired-chain data the features that could be detected were limited. A later analysis reported that several top co-occurrence clusters appeared linked to parvovirus B19, influenza, CMV and Epstein-Barr virus. Roughly uniform sequencing depth across donors was assumed in presence/absence analyses, although this assumption may not hold.

The cohort consisted of some 730 healthy bone marrow donors. At the time of sampling, all cohort members were nominally healthy, though unrecorded immune exposures were likely present. The donor was CMV seropositive and belonged to the group of over 250 seropositive cohort members. A peripheral blood sample was provided by each donor, and peripheral blood mononuclear cells were used for TCR beta sequencing. Genomic DNA extraction from the blood cell samples was performed with the Qiagen DNeasy Blood Extraction Kit. The library was prepared using the immunoSEQ multiplex PCR assay. For the multiplex PCR, a mixture combining 60 forward primers for TCR Vbeta segments and 13 reverse primers for TCR Jbeta segments was used. The CDR3 region of rearranged TCR beta genes was amplified from genomic DNA by a multiplex PCR assay. The Illumina HiSeq System was used to sequence the amplified TCR beta libraries as 87-base-pair reads. The study's processing was this. A later analysis counted approximately 74 million unique TCR beta chains across the 640 or so repertoires, and some 11 million of these chains were shared by at least two donors. To remove PCR and sequencing errors, raw reads were error-corrected and collapsed into unique sequences using a nearest-neighbor algorithm that merged closely related sequences. Alignment of CDR3 sequences to IMGT reference sequences was used to assign V, D and J gene segments. For a sequence to be retained, a match of at least six nucleotides was required to both a V gene segment and a J gene segment. Rearrangements were called productive when the CDR3 lacked stop codons and stayed in frame with V and J; all others were non-productive. Following IMGT convention, CDR3 was defined as the stretch from the second conserved V-encoded cysteine to the conserved J-encoded phenylalanine. The earlier analysis of about 570 of the donors excluded any sequence lacking an unambiguous match to a single V gene segment. In an earlier analysis of a few hundred of the donors, V segments were called functional above 56.7% productive rearrangements and were called segregating when the between-donor standard deviation exceeded 5%. A statistical classification framework was developed to diagnose cytomegalovirus status using the catalog of TCR beta chain sequences. A later analysis assigned V and J genes by comparing TCR nucleotide sequences with IMGT/GENE-DB human TR gene sequences. The TCRdist pipeline was used in a later analysis to assign CDR3 sequences and most-parsimonious VDJ recombination scenarios. In a later analysis, each TCR beta chain was defined by its CDR3 amino acid sequence together with its V-gene family, and reads without a unique V-gene family were excluded. A later analysis removed 600 or so highly shared, low-generation-probability nucleotide sequences to deal with suspected cross-contamination and a sequencing artifact. In a later analysis, a clonal expansion index for each public chain was calculated from normalized within-repertoire ranks of inferred template counts. Generation probabilities in a later analysis came from a VDJ recombination model fitted to out-of-frame rearrangements, and those results were checked against IGoR. A later analysis scored TCR-TCR, TCR-HLA and TCR-CMV co-occurrence with hypergeometric tests, applying a repertoire-size bias correction to TCR pairs. In a later analysis, false discovery rates were estimated by permuting HLA or CMV assignments 20 times. A later analysis grouped co-occurring TCRs with DBSCAN, adding TCRdist sequence similarity when clustering within HLA-allele-positive subsets. Co-occurrence clustering excluded repertoires with fewer than 30,000 or more than 120,000 public chains, plus five with anomalous nucleotide sharing. In TCRdb, the immuneACCESS table is reduced to in-frame sequences with V and J assigned. These tables do not hold every clone; where another copy was compared, an unresolved V gene accounts for under half, and the others remain unexplained. From that table come the V and J calls and clone size; the DNA was used to work out D and trimming. This sample has about 180,000 clones in its table, and around 80% of those were observed once. The ten largest clones represent around 1.4% of the sample.

The CDR3 covers 16 residues, taking in both the cysteine and the phenylalanine. Just CDR3 DNA is preserved here, 48 bases in frame from base 1. V is clipped by 4 bases and J by 6 bases, and the sequence between their germline boundaries is 21 bases long. Sequences SGHTA (CDR1) and FQGNSA (CDR2) are obtained from the germline V gene. This receptor chain uses TRBV7-2 and TRBJ1-2; the D gene is perhaps TRBD1, from 5 matching bases. Sequenced material: PBMCs. This TCR was recovered from a girl aged 10-17 years in good health and CMV-seropositive. The CDR3 region reads CASSSTQGGFRDGYTF. The DNA reads TGTGCCAGCAGCTCAACCCAAGGCGGTTTCAGGGATGGCTACACCTTC.